One and the same sample provided the 8 T cell receptor beta chains below, sequenced in a study of cytomegalovirus exposure and HLA in healthy donors. PCR used 60 Vbeta primers and 13 Jbeta primers. The repertoire was sequenced with immunoSEQ multiplex PCR; TCRdb's copy has only in-frame clones and lacks some. The data contain some 150,000 clones, less than 65% of them seen just once; the ten biggest clones take up roughly 3.1%. Sequences were obtained from PBMCs. These receptors all stem from a woman aged 25 to 45 in good health and CMV-seropositive.

This chain links TRBV15 with TRBJ1-3; the match to TRBD1 covers 7 bases. V gave up 5 bases and J gave up 3 bases; unmatched junction bases: 10. CDR3 length equals 16 residues. Germline V gene data show CDR1 as LNHNV and CDR2 as YYDKDF (reference sequence). CDR3 DNA sequence: TGTGCCACCAGCGACAGGGTCCAAGTCTTTGGAAACACCATATATTTT. Amino acids: CATSDRVQVFGNTIYF.

The chain links TRBV4-2 to TRBJ2-3, with D possibly TRBD2 on 6 matching bases. V dropped 5 bases and J dropped 4 bases, with 19 bases sitting between them. The CDR3 is 16 amino acids. Germline V lookup: CDR1 LGHNA, CDR2 YNFKEQ. The CDR3 region has the DNA TGTGCCAGCAGCTCACGACTAGTTCGGGCGGCAGATACGCAGTATTTT. Translated, it gives CASSSRLVRAADTQYF.

V gene TRBV4-1 combines with J gene TRBJ2-7, with D tentatively TRBD1 (6 bases). V shed 8 bases and J shed 2 bases, with 19 bases lying between them. Germline assignment: CDR1 MGHRA and CDR2 YSYEKL. CDR3 length equals 15 residues. CDR3 sequence: CASAHPGRGTYEQYF. Here the CDR3 DNA reads TGCGCCAGCGCCCACCCAGGCAGGGGTACCTACGAGCAGTACTTC.

The chain joins TRBV18 to TRBJ1-4; weak D call: TRBD1 (6 bases). V was trimmed by 1 base and J by 8 bases, leaving 8 bases between them. The length of the CDR3 is 13 residues. Germline loops: CDR1 KGHSH, CDR2 LQKENI. The CDR3 here is CASSPQQGEKLFF. The CDR3 region has the DNA TGTGCCAGCTCACCACAACAGGGAGAAAAACTGTTTTTT.

This chain links TRBV10-1 with TRBJ2-7; 9 nucleotides line up with TRBD1. CDR1 is WNHNN and CDR2 is SYGVQD in the germline V gene (reference sequence). Unmatched junction bases numbered 9, after V lost 4 bases and J lost 5 bases. The CDR3 extends over 15 amino acids. The CDR3 protein is CASSVRDRAFDEQYF. The CDR3 nucleotides are TGCGCCAGCAGTGTTCGGGACAGGGCTTTTGACGAGCAGTACTTC.

This clone showed up just once. CDR3 in amino acids: CASSQGSARQGMHGYTF. DNA of the CDR3: TGTGCCAGCAGCCAAGGGTCTGCGAGACAGGGTATGCATGGCTACACCTTC. This sequence joins TRBV4-2 and TRBJ1-2, with 7 bases aligning to TRBD1. CDR3 size: 17 residues. V shed 1 base, J shed 6 bases, and the junction held 14 bases outside the gene matches. CDR1 LGHNA and CDR2 YNFKEQ come from the germline V gene.

This clone was seen a handful of times. Other DNA sequences in the sample encode the same CDR3. The chain carries TRBV7-2 and TRBJ1-1; D ambiguous. Germline CDR1 reads SGHTA; CDR2 reads FQGNSA. The CDR3 loop spans 13 amino acids. With 5 bases removed from V and 3 bases from J, the gap between germline ends came to 10 bases. The CDR3 nucleotides are TGTGCCAGCAGCCGGCGGGCTGACACTGAAGCTTTCTTT. Translating it yields CASSRRADTEAFF. Using reference TRBV7-2 and TRBJ1-1 for the parts outside the CDR3, the full variable domain is GAGVSQSPSNKVTEKGKDVELRCDPISGHTALYWYRQSLGQGLEFLIYFQGNSAPDKSGLPSDRFSAERTGGSVSTLTIQRTQQEDSAVYLCASSRRADTEAFFGQGTRLTVV.

The chain uses TRBV15 and TRBJ1-1; the D gene is possibly TRBD1 (5 bases). CDR1 and CDR2 from the germline V gene are LNHNV and YYDKDF (reference sequence). V lost 1 base to trimming and J lost 7 bases, with 13 bases between them. The CDR3 is 14 amino acids. The CDR3 loop reads CATSRVVRGYEAFF. The CDR3 nucleotides are TGTGCCACCAGCAGAGTAGTTCGGGGGTATGAAGCTTTCTTT.